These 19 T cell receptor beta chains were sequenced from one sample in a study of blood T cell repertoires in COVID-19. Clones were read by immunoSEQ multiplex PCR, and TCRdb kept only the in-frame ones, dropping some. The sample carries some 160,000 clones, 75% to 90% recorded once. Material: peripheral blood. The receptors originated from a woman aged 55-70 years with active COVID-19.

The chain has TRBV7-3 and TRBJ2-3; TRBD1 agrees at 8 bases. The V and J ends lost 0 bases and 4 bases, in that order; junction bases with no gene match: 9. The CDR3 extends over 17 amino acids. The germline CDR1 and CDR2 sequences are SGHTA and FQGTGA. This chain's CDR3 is CASSLTRAGGSSDTQYF. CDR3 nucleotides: TGTGCCAGCAGCTTAACGCGAGCAGGGGGCAGTTCAGATACGCAGTATTTT.

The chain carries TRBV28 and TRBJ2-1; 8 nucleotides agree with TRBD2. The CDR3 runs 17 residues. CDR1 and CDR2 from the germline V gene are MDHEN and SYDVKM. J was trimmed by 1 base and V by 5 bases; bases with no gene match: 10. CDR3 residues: CASSPITAGESYNEQFF. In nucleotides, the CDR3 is TGTGCCAGCAGTCCGATAACAGCGGGAGAGTCCTACAATGAGCAGTTCTTC.

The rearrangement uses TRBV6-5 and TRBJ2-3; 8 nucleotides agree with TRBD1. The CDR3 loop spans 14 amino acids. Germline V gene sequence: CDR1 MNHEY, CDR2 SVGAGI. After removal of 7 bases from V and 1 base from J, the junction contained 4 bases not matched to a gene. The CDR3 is CASMKDRGTDTQYF. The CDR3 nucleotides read TGTGCCAGCATGAAGGACAGGGGCACAGATACGCAGTATTTT.

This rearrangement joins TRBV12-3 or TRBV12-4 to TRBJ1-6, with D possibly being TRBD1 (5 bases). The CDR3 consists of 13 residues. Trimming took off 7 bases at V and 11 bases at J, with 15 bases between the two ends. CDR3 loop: CASTRQLQAPLHF. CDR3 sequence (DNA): TGTGCCAGCACCCGACAGCTACAGGCACCCCTCCACTTT.

CDR3 region: CASSPRLSGIYNEQFF. CDR3 in DNA: TGTGCCAGCAGCCCTCGGTTGAGCGGAATCTACAATGAGCAGTTCTTC. The V call is TRBV9, the J call TRBJ2-1, with a possible D match to TRBD2 (5 bases). V lost 4 bases to trimming and J lost 3 bases, with 17 bases between them. The CDR3 is 16 amino acids. Germline V CDR1 and CDR2: SGDLS, YYNGEE.

DNA for the CDR3: TGTGCCAGCAGTCCCACGCGGGGGAGGACTGAAGCTTTCTTT. It translates to CASSPTRGRTEAFF. The V gene is TRBV28, the J gene TRBJ1-1, with D possibly TRBD1 on 5 matching bases. The CDR3 spans 14 residues. The germline V gene has CDR1 MDHEN and CDR2 SYDVKM. V was clipped by 5 bases and J by 5 bases, with 15 bases between them.

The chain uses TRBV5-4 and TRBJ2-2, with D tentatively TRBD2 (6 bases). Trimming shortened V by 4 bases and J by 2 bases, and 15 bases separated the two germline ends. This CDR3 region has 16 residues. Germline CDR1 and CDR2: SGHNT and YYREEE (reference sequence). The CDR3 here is CASSPGTPLNTGELFF. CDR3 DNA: TGTGCCAGCAGCCCCGGGACTCCCTTAAACACCGGGGAGCTGTTTTTT.

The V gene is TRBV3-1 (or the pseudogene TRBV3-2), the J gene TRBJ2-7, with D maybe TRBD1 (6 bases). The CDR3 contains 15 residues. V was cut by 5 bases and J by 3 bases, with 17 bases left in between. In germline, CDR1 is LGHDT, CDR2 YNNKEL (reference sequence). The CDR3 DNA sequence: TGTGCCAGCAGCAGGCGTGGGGGCGGGCTCTACGAGCAGTACTTC. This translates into CASSRRGGGLYEQYF.

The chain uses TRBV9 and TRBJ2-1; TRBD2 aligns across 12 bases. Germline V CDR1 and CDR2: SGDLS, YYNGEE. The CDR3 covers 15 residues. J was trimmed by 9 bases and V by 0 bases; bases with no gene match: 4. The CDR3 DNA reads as TGTGCCAGCAGCGTAGGACTAGCGGGAGAAGGTGAGCAGTTCTTC. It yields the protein CASSVGLAGEGEQFF.

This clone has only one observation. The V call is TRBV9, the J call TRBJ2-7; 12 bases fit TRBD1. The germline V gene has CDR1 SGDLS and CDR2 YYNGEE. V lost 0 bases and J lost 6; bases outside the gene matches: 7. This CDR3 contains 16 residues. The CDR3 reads CASSVAGQGAGGEQYF. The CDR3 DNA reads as TGTGCCAGCAGCGTAGCGGGACAGGGGGCTGGTGGCGAGCAGTACTTC.

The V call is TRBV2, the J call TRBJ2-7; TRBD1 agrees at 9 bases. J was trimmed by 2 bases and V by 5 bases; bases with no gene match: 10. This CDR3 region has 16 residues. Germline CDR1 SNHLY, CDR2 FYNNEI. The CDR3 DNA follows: TGTGCCAGCAGTCAGACCCGGGACAGGGTAACCTACGAGCAGTACTTC. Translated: CASSQTRDRVTYEQYF.

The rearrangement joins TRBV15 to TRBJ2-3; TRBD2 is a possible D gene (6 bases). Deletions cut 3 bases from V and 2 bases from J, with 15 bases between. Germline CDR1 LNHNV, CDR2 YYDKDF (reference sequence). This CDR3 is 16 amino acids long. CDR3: CATSSVGTHLTDTQYF. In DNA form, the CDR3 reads TGTGCCACCAGCAGCGTCGGGACTCACCTCACAGATACGCAGTATTTT. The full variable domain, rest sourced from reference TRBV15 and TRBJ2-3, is DAMVIQNPRYQVTQFGKPVTLSCSQTLNHNVMYWYQQKSSQAPKLLFHYYDKDFNNEADTPDNFQSRRPNTSFCFLDIRSPGLGDTAMYLCATSSVGTHLTDTQYFGPGTRLTVL.

CDR3 DNA: TGTGCCAGCTCACCCGGCCGGCCAGGGGTCGAAGCTTTCTTT. It encodes CASSPGRPGVEAFF. The rearrangement uses TRBV18 and TRBJ1-1, with a tentative D call TRBD1 (6 bases). The CDR3 is 14 amino acids. The V gene's germline CDR1 is KGHSH and CDR2 LQKENI. Trimming took off 3 bases at V and 8 bases at J, with 16 bases between the two ends. The full variable domain, rest sourced from reference TRBV18 and TRBJ1-1, is NAGVMQNPRHLVRRRGQEARLRCSPMKGHSHVYWYRQLPEEGLKFMVYLQKENIIDESGMPKERFSAEFPKEGPSILRIQQVVRGDSAAYFCASSPGRPGVEAFFGQGTRLTVV.

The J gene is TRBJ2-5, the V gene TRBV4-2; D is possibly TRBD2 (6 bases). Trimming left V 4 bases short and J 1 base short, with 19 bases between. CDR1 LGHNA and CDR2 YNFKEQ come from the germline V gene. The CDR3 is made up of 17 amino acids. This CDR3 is CASSPSPGVSGQETQYF. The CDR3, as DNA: TGTGCCAGCAGCCCCAGTCCGGGGGTTAGCGGCCAAGAGACCCAGTACTTC.

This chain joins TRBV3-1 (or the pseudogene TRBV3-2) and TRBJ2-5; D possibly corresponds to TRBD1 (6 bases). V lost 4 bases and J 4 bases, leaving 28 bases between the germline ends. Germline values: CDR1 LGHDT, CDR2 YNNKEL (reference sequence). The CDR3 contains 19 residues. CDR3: CASSPWGVLQGIKRETQYF. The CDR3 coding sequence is TGTGCCAGCAGCCCTTGGGGTGTCCTTCAGGGGATCAAGCGAGAGACCCAGTACTTC.

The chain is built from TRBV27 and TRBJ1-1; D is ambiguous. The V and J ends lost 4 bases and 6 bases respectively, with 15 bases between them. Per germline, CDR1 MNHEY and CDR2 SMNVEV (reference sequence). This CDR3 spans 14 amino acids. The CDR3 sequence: CASSSDPGRAEAFF. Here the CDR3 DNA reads TGTGCCAGCAGTTCCGACCCCGGGCGGGCTGAAGCTTTCTTT.

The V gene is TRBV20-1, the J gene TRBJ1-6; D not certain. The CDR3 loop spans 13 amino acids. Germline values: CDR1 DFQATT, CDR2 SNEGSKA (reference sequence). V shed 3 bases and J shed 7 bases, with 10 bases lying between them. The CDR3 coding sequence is TGCAGTGCTAGTAAAGAGGTCAATTCACCCCTCCACTTT. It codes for CSASKEVNSPLHF.

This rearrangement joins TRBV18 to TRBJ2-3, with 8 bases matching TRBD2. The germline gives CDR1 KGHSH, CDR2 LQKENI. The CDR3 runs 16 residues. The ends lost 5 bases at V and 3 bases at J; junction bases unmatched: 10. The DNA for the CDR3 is TGTGCCAGCTCATCTACTAGCGGAGGGGGTACAGATACGCAGTATTTT. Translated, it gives CASSSTSGGGTDTQYF.

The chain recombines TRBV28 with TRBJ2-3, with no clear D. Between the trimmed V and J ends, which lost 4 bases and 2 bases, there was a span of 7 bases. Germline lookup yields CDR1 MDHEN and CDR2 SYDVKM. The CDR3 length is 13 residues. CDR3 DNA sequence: TGTGCCAGCAGTTCCCCCCTCACAGATACGCAGTATTTT. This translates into CASSSPLTDTQYF.